The 14 T cell receptor beta chains listed next were all sequenced from one sample in a study of cytomegalovirus exposure and HLA in healthy donors (dated by TCRdb to about 2017). The protocol used for the library was the immunoSEQ multiplex PCR assay. For the multiplex PCR, a mixture combining 60 forward primers for TCR Vbeta segments and 13 reverse primers for TCR Jbeta segments was used. TCRdb took over this immuneACCESS table, retaining in-frame rearrangements with V and J assigned. Such tables are incomplete; in checked studies, under half of the missing clones stem from an unresolved V gene, and the remainder is unexplained. Present in this sample are 89,000 or so clones, 80% to 90% of which were seen just once. The ten largest clones take up 5.6% of the sample. Sequenced sample: PBMCs. These receptors were collected from a woman under 30 in good health and CMV-seropositive.

The rearrangement joins TRBV28 to TRBJ1-5, with D possibly being TRBD1 (6 bases). The germline CDR1 and CDR2 sequences are MDHEN and SYDVKM. This CDR3 comprises 16 residues. The germline V and J ends were trimmed by 6 bases and 1 base, with 16 bases remaining between them. The chain's CDR3 is CASSPNAGQSNQPQHF. In DNA form, the CDR3 reads TGTGCCAGCAGCCCAAACGCTGGACAGAGCAATCAGCCCCAGCATTTT. Together with reference TRBV28 and TRBJ1-5, the CDR3 gives the full variable domain: DVKVTQSSRYLVKRTGEKVFLECVQDMDHENMFWYRQDPGLGLRLIYFSYDVKMKEKGDIPEGYSVSREKKERFSLILESASTNQTSMYLCASSPNAGQSNQPQHFGDGTRLSIL.

This chain joins TRBV6-5 and TRBJ2-7; perhaps TRBD1 as D (5 bases). The ends were cut back, 2 bases at V and 6 bases at J, with 8 bases in the middle. The CDR3 totals 12 residues. CDR1 is MNHEY and CDR2 is SVGAGI in the germline V gene. The chain's CDR3 is CASSYDSGEQYF. The CDR3 DNA reads TGTGCCAGCAGTTACGACAGTGGCGAGCAGTACTTC.

The chain joins TRBV5-6 to TRBJ2-7; perhaps TRBD2 as D (6 bases). The germline V gene has CDR1 SGHDT and CDR2 YYEEEE. The CDR3 consists of 17 residues. The V and J ends lost 4 bases and 3 bases respectively, with 23 bases between them. The CDR3 DNA reads as TGTGCCAGCAGCACTGGAGGGCTAGCGTCCCCCCGCTACGAGCAGTACTTC. Translating gives CASSTGGLASPRYEQYF.

The genes are TRBV4-1 and TRBJ1-5; no firm D call. V gave up 1 base and J gave up 9 bases, with 13 bases separating them. CDR1 MGHRA and CDR2 YSYEKL come from the germline V gene. CDR3 length: 14 amino acids. CDR3 sequence (DNA): TGCGCCAGCAGCCAAGTTGCGGGTAGTCCGCCCCAGCATTTT. Translated: CASSQVAGSPPQHF.

The chain joins TRBV6-5 to TRBJ1-1; 7 nucleotides align to TRBD1. Per germline, CDR1 MNHEY and CDR2 SVGAGI. With 6 bases clipped from V and 2 bases from J, the junction kept 9 bases outside the gene matches. CDR3 size: 15 residues. The CDR3 is CASSRDRRENTEAFF. The CDR3, as DNA: TGTGCCAGCAGCCGGGACAGAAGAGAAAACACTGAAGCTTTCTTT.

The DNA of the CDR3 is TGTGCCAGTAATGACAGGGGAAGGGACTATGGCTACACCTTC. Its translation is CASNDRGRDYGYTF. The rearrangement uses TRBV19 and TRBJ1-2; 8 bases are a match to TRBD1. Germline CDR1 and CDR2: LNHDA and SQIVND (reference sequence). The CDR3 loop spans 14 amino acids. The V segment lost 7 bases and the J segment 3 bases; nucleotides outside the gene matches: 7.

The V call is TRBV4-1, the J call TRBJ2-2; TRBD2 agrees at 11 bases. V was clipped by 2 bases and J by 4 bases; unmatched bases: 6. The CDR3 is 17 residues long. Germline CDR1 MGHRA, CDR2 YSYEKL. DNA for the CDR3: TGCGCCAGCAGCCAAATACTAGCGGGAGTGATCACCGGGGAGCTGTTTTTT. Amino acid sequence: CASSQILAGVITGELFF.

This clone was picked up a small number of times. CDR3 in amino acids: CASSQAAGGPYNEQFF. CDR3 sequence (DNA): TGCGCCAGCAGCCAAGCGGCGGGAGGGCCCTACAATGAGCAGTTCTTC. This chain joins TRBV4-1 and TRBJ2-1; the match to TRBD2 covers 9 bases. V lost 1 base to trimming and J lost 2 bases; unmatched junction nucleotides: 3. Germline CDR1 and CDR2: MGHRA and YSYEKL. The CDR3 is 16 residues long.

This clone was detected only once. The rearrangement uses TRBV7-9 and TRBJ2-7; 9 bases fit TRBD2. Germline values: CDR1 SEHNR, CDR2 FQNEAQ (reference sequence). V was pared by 4 bases and J by 6 bases, with 4 bases of the junction left unmatched. The CDR3 consists of 13 residues. The CDR3 loop reads CASSSGLAPEQYF. The CDR3 bases are TGTGCCAGCAGCTCGGGACTAGCTCCCGAGCAGTACTTC.

The gene calls are TRBV6-1 and TRBJ2-2, with TRBD1 matching over 9 bases. The V segment lost 5 bases and the J segment 5 bases; nucleotides outside the gene matches: 3. Germline assignment: CDR1 MNHNS and CDR2 SASEGT. The CDR3 runs to 14 residues. The CDR3 loop is CASSRTGETGELFF. The CDR3 region has the DNA TGTGCCAGCAGTAGGACAGGGGAGACCGGGGAGCTGTTTTTT.

This clone was detected only once. J is TRBJ1-6 and V is TRBV19; D is perhaps TRBD1 (5 bases). The V and J ends lost 4 bases and 4 bases respectively, with 17 bases between them. The CDR3 is 17 residues long. Germline assignment: CDR1 LNHDA and CDR2 SQIVND (reference sequence). CDR3 protein: CASSTPSGRAYNSPLHF. Here the CDR3 DNA reads TGTGCCAGTAGTACCCCCTCCGGCAGGGCTTATAATTCACCCCTCCACTTT.

The V and J genes are TRBV6-4 and TRBJ1-1; TRBD1 matches 9 bases. This CDR3 has 15 residues. The J segment lost 1 base and the V segment lost 6 bases, leaving 6 bases of the junction unmatched. Germline assignment: CDR1 MRHNA and CDR2 SNTAGT. CDR3 nucleotide sequence: TGTGCCAGCAGCCCGACAGGGGGGGCGAACACTGAAGCTTTCTTT. It encodes CASSPTGGANTEAFF.

The V gene is TRBV27, the J gene TRBJ2-7; 7 positions agree with TRBD1. The germline gives CDR1 MNHEY, CDR2 SMNVEV (reference sequence). CDR3 length: 13 amino acids. V was pared by 6 bases and J by 7 bases, with 9 bases of the junction left unmatched. In nucleotides, the CDR3 is TGTGCCAGCAGACCCGACAGGGACCCTGAGCAGTACTTC. Its translation is CASRPDRDPEQYF.

The chain links TRBV7-9 to TRBJ2-2; tentative D call: TRBD2 (6 bases). Looked up from germline, CDR1 is SEHNR and CDR2 is FQNEAQ (reference sequence). V lost 1 base to trimming and J lost 4 bases, with 7 bases between them. The CDR3 has 14 amino acids. CDR3 sequence: CASSLVGGTGELFF. The DNA of the CDR3 is TGTGCCAGCAGCTTAGTGGGGGGCACCGGGGAGCTGTTTTTT.